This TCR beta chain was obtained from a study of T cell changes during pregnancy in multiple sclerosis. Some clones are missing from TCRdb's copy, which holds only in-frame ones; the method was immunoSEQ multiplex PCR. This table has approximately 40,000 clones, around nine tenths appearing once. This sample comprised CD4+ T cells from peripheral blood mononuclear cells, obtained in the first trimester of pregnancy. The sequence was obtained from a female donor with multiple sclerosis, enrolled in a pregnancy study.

This chain's CDR3 is CASRASGREEQFF. The DNA of the CDR3 is TGTGCCAGCAGGGCTAGCGGGAGAGAAGAGCAGTTCTTC. This chain links TRBV2 with TRBJ2-1; 10 bases are shared with TRBD2. Germline loops: CDR1 SNHLY, CDR2 FYNNEI. The ends lost 6 bases at V and 10 bases at J; junction bases unmatched: 6. The length of the CDR3 is 13 residues.